Sequencing of this T cell receptor beta chain was carried out in a study of shared clonotypes between healthy human individuals. The germline CDR1 and CDR2 sequences are SGHRS and YFSETQ. This CDR3 has 15 residues. The trim removed 3 bases at V and 5 bases at J, leaving 9 bases unmatched. Some clones are missing from TCRdb's copy, which holds only in-frame ones; the method was immunoSEQ multiplex PCR. The repertoire has 98,000 or so clones, about 70% of them found once; the top ten carry approximately 25%. Researchers reported that CD8 memory united CD45RO+ cells with CCR7-negative CD45RA+ TemRA cells. About this clone itself: Its antigen remains unknown.

Overall study results and limits: Memory subsets generally showed smaller estimated richness than naive subsets did. The four-donor shared clonotypes exceeded non-shared clonotypes in generation probability, with non-shared ones scoring lower. Shared across a handful of donors were roughly 5% of the naive CD4 clonotypes.

The sequenced sample was memory CD8+ T cells sorted from blood. Noted subset: CD45RO+ cells pooled with CCR7-negative TemRA cells. This clonotype was obtained from a woman aged 25 to 39 in good health. This chain uses TRBV5-1 with TRBJ2-7; 9 bases match TRBD1. The CDR3 reads CASSSSGTGSHEQYF. For the CDR3, the DNA is TGCGCCAGCAGCTCATCCGGGACAGGGTCCCACGAGCAGTACTTC.